A selection of T cell receptor beta chains follows, all from one sample in a study of blood T cell repertoires in COVID-19. Sequencing was performed with immunoSEQ multiplex PCR; in TCRdb, only in-frame clones are kept and a portion is missing. There are roughly 200,000 clones in the sample; roughly 89% occur only once, and approximately 6.2% lies in the top ten. Sample: peripheral blood. The receptor set was obtained from a man aged 60-69 years who had recovered from COVID-19. CDR3s include the opening cysteine and the closing phenylalanine or tryptophan. The D gene is left open where the match is weak. The size field is filled for only some rows; it gives once, few, many or a size class.

D	V	length	size	J	CDR3	DNA
TRBD1	TRBV28	15	-	TRBJ1-5	CASSRRTGPNQPQHF	TGTGCCAGCAGCCGAAGGACAGGGCCCAATCAGCCCCAGCATTTT
TRBD2	TRBV5-8	15	few	TRBJ2-1	CASSLGGGSYNEQFF	TGTGCCAGCAGCCTGGGCGGGGGCTCCTACAATGAGCAGTTCTTC
-	TRBV7-8	13	once	TRBJ2-5	CASSLGGEETQYF	TGTGCCAGCAGCTTAGGGGGGGAGGAGACCCAGTACTTC
TRBD1	TRBV7-2	15	-	TRBJ2-7	CASSSRTGPAYEQYF	TGTGCCAGCAGCTCAAGGACAGGACCCGCCTACGAGCAGTACTTC
-	TRBV27	13	-	TRBJ1-4	CASSPRVGEKLFF	TGTGCCAGCAGTCCCAGGGTTGGGGAAAAACTGTTTTTT
TRBD1	TRBV18	17	-	TRBJ2-7	CASSRDRGGTTHGEQYF	TGTGCCAGCTCACGGGACAGGGGAGGGACTACCCACGGGGAGCAGTACTTC
TRBD1	TRBV18	16	-	TRBJ1-2	CASSPSPGQGNYGYTF	TGTGCCAGCTCACCTTCCCCGGGACAGGGTAACTATGGCTACACCTTC
-	TRBV24-1	16	-	TRBJ2-1	CATSDGGLSSYNEQFF	TGTGCCACCAGTGATGGAGGGTTAAGCTCCTACAATGAGCAGTTCTTC
-	TRBV7-9	16	-	TRBJ1-1	CASSPHGANPNTEAFF	TGTGCCAGCAGCCCGCACGGAGCCAATCCAAACACTGAAGCTTTCTTT
-	TRBV6-5	16	-	TRBJ1-2	CASSSLTGALFYGYTF	TGTGCCAGCAGTTCATTGACAGGTGCACTTTTCTATGGCTACACCTTC
-	TRBV10-1	13	-	TRBJ1-1	CASRDSMNTEAFF	TGCGCCAGCAGGGACAGCATGAACACTGAAGCTTTCTTT
TRBD1	TRBV5-1	14	once	TRBJ1-2	CASSFGQGEYGYTF	TGCGCCAGCAGCTTTGGACAGGGGGAGTATGGCTACACCTTC
TRBD2	TRBV11-3	16	-	TRBJ2-1	CASSFKAGGPYNEQFF	TGTGCCAGCAGCTTTAAAGCGGGAGGGCCCTACAATGAGCAGTTCTTC
-	TRBV7-2	14	-	TRBJ2-2	CASSHQEDTGELFF	TGTGCCAGCAGCCACCAAGAGGACACCGGGGAGCTGTTTTTT
-	TRBV7-3	13	-	TRBJ1-2	CASSSHRNYGYTF	TGTGCCAGCAGCTCACACCGTAACTATGGCTACACCTTC
-	TRBV7-7	13	-	TRBJ2-2	CASSPVNTGELFF	TGTGCCAGCAGTCCCGTGAACACCGGGGAGCTGTTTTTT
-	TRBV28	13	-	TRBJ1-4	CASSLQDSGKLFF	TGTGCCAGCAGTTTACAGGATAGTGGAAAACTGTTTTTT
-	TRBV6-2/TRBV6-3	13	-	TRBJ2-1	CASSYGQPNEQFF	TGTGCCAGCAGTTACGGACAACCGAATGAGCAGTTCTTC